This TCR beta chain is drawn from a study of beta chain features in type 1 diabetes. General study results and limits: When Type 1 diabetes patients were examined, their TCRB CDR3s proved moderately but significantly shorter in all four CD4+ subsets. The similarity of naive, central memory and Treg TCRB repertoires appeared greater among patients than among healthy donors.

Reverse transcription of all isolated RNA meant that expressed TCRB transcripts were sequenced. It was found that naive, central memory and regulatory T cell samples averaged about 3.5 million reads. Assay used: immunoSEQ multiplex PCR; TCRdb lists only in-frame clones, some missing. Among 250,000 to 300,000 clones, roughly a quarter were seen once, and the ten largest hold 0.012%. Blood was drawn once from each donor into heparinised tubes. The draws averaged approximately 110 mL. This clone occurred a few times. Its specificity is unknown. This clonotype was sampled from a woman aged 25-40 years with type 1 diabetes. The sample consisted of naive CD4+ T cells from blood.

The CDR3 DNA is TGCGCCAGCAGCCCGGGACTAGCGATTTACGAGCAGTACTTC. Translated, it gives CASSPGLAIYEQYF. This chain connects TRBV5-1 to TRBJ2-7; 10 positions agree with TRBD2. This CDR3 region has 14 residues. Germline V gene lookup returns CDR1 SGHRS and CDR2 YFSETQ. Losses at the gene ends were 4 bases for V and 4 bases for J; bases not matched to a gene: 5.